This TCR beta chain was found in a study of cytomegalovirus exposure and HLA in healthy donors. The PCR made use of 60 Vbeta and 13 Jbeta primers. TCRdb keeps only in-frame clones here, not all; method: immunoSEQ multiplex PCR. The sample consists of 100,000 to 150,000 clones, around 69% of them appearing once. Healthy bone marrow donors made up the cohort. Per the germline V gene, CDR1 is MNHEY and CDR2 is SVGAGI. V gave up 5 bases and J gave up 11 bases; unmatched junction bases: 11. The CDR3 loop spans 14 amino acids. The rearrangement links TRBV6-5 to TRBJ1-1, with 10 bases matching TRBD1. Sequencing was carried out using PBMCs. The clonotype was recovered from a woman between 40 and 55 years old in good health and CMV-seropositive. The CDR3: CASSEPGQGVEAFF. DNA of the CDR3: TGTGCCAGCAGTGAACCTGGACAGGGGGTGGAGGCTTTCTTT.